This T cell receptor beta chain stems from a study of human T cells and chemical hapten exposure. Time point here: patch test 2, 6 weeks after DPC sensitization. Treatment defined: therapeutic diphenylcyclopropenone sensitization with weekly scalp DPC. Germline CDR1 reads SGHTA; CDR2 reads FQGTGA. The CDR3 has 14 residues. The V end lost 5 bases, the J end lost 1 base, and 11 bases lay between the germline ends. Unique molecular identifiers were linked by the library to individual cDNA molecules. TCRdb re-called the RACE reads through MiXCR, storing one row per CDR3 protein. Of hundreds of thousands of distinct CDR3 sequences in the sample, about 6.3% were seen once.

The gene calls are TRBV7-3 and TRBJ1-1; possible D gene TRBD1, 6 bases. The sequence came from a woman aged 18-29 years with alopecia areata. Some clones in this sample may be carry-over from other donors' samples. Specimen: whole blood, collected in connection with sensitization to the hapten diphenylcyclopropenone (DPC). CDR3 nucleotide sequence: TGTGCCAGCAGCAAACAGGGATCGAACACTGAAGCTTTCTTT. Its translation: CASSKQGSNTEAFF.